This T cell receptor (beta chain) came from a study of T cells after yellow fever vaccination (dated by TCRdb to the late 2010s). With regard to the full study: The SMART-Seq v4 Ultra Low Input RNA kit was used to prepare libraries from fractions with low cell numbers. To track T-cell clones before and after primary and booster YFV17D yellow fever vaccination, bulk TCR alpha and beta repertoires were sequenced longitudinally. Two healthy male donors made up the cohort, one aged 18 to 30 years and the other aged 30 to 40 years. Blood samples were taken at several timepoints before and after primary and secondary immunization, and bulk PBMC replicates and cell subsets were isolated.

Points the paper makes about the study in general: A small fraction of clonotypes appeared in both the CD4 and CD8 compartments, likely as a result of convergent recombination. Computational filtering was needed because FACS-sorted repertoires could contain abundant contaminating clonotypes from the bulk population. Because only a couple of donors were included in the study, the extent to which the findings can be generalized is limited. The secondary T-cell response was weaker than the primary response but faster, peaking on day 5 instead of day 15. After the booster, most of the clones that had expanded following primary vaccination were detected again (just under 97% of CD4 and around 88% of CD8), which suggests that memory was broadly maintained.

Instrument used: Illumina NovaSeq 6000. TCR cDNA was synthesized by 5'RACE template switching, which introduced a universal primer site and unique molecular identifiers. cDNA synthesis was primed from both the TCR alpha and TCR beta constant segments. Library amplification used two PCR steps, and the second PCR step added sample barcodes and sequencing adapters. Sequencing of the libraries was done on either Illumina HiSeq 2500 (2x100 bp) or NovaSeq (2x150 bp). The authors' analysis ran thus. MIGEC was used to demultiplex reads and collapse the reads into UMI consensus sequences, and MiXCR was used for V(D)J alignment. Vaccine-responding clonotypes were defined with edgeR using replicate PBMC samples, requiring FDR below 0.01 and a log2 fold change above 5 up to day 15. Bulk clonotypes were assigned CD4 or CD8 identity according to which sequenced CD4 or CD8 repertoire held them at higher abundance. The public reads were run again by TCRdb, first through fastp at Q25 and then through MiXCR, and only productive beta chains were kept. CDR3 protein duplicates are merged, each entry listing the most common genes and DNA. The V and J calls reflect TCRdb's pipeline rather than the authors' work. This sample has about 320,000 distinct CDR3 sequences in its table, and around 13% of those were observed once. The ten largest clones add up to 2.5% to 4% of the sample.

Reading the germline V gene (reference sequence) gives CDR1 SGHKS and CDR2 YYEKEE. V was cut back by 1 base and J by 3 bases, leaving a gap of 17 bases between them. Reading from cysteine to valine, the CDR3 counts 16 amino acids. Of the read, only the CDR3 DNA is kept; its 48 bases are in frame from base 1. What this sample's treatment or condition label stands for: live attenuated yellow fever vaccine strain. A standard Ficoll-Paque protocol was used to isolate PBMCs from peripheral blood. Dynabeads CD4 and CD8 positive selection kits were used to isolate the CD4 and CD8 T-cell fractions. TriZol was used to extract RNA from bulk PBMCs, from CD4 and CD8 fractions, and from dextramer-positive and dextramer-negative fractions. At least ten counts were recorded for this clonotype. There is no known antigen for this receptor. No qualities accompany the bases; no much larger clone lies one base away.

The chain is made from TRBV5-5 and TRBJ2-7; D gene: possibly TRBD1, on 6 matching bases. The specimen comprised CD4+ T cells sorted from PBMCs, sampled 15 days after the yellow fever booster vaccination. The receptor's source is a man aged 18 to 29 who received the YFV17D yellow fever vaccine. The nucleotides read TGTGCCAGCAGCTTGCGAACAGGACAGCAGCTCTACGAGCAGTACGTC. The resulting protein is CASSLRTGQQLYEQYV.